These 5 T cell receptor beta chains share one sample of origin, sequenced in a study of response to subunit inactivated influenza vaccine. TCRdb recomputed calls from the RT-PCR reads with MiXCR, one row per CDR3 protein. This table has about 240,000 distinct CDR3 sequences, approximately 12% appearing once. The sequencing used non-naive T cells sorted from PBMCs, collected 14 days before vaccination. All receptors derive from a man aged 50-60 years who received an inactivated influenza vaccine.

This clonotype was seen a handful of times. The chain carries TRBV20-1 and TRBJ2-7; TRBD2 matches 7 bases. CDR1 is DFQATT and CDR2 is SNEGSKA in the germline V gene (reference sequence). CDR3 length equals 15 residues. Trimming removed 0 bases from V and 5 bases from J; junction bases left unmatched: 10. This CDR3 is CSARDRLAASDEQYF. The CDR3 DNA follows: TGCAGTGCTAGAGATAGGCTAGCGGCCAGTGACGAGCAGTACTTC.

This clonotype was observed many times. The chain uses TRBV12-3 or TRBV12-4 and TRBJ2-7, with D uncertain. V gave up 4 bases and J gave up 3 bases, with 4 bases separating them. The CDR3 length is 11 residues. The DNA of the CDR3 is TGTGCCAGCAGTTACAGCTACGAGCAGTACTTC. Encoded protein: CASSYSYEQYF.

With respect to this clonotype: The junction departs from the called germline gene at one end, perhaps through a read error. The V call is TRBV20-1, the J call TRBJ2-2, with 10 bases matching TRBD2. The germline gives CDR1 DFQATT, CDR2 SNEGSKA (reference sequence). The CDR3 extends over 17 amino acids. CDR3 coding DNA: TGCTGTGCTAGAGATTTTGCAGCGGGAGGGCAGACCGGGGAGCTGTTTTTT. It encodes CCARDFAAGGQTGELFF.

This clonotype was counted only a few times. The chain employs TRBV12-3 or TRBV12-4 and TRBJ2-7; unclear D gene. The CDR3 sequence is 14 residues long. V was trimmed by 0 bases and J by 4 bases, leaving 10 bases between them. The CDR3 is CASSLATQEYEQYF. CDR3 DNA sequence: TGTGCCAGCAGTTTAGCGACACAAGAGTACGAGCAGTACTTC.

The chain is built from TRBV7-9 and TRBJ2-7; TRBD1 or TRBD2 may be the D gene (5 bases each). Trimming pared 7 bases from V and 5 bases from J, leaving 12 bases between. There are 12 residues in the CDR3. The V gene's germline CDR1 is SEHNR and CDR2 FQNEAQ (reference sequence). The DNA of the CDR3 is TGTGCCAGCACTCCCCTGGGGGACGAGCAGTACTTC. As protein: CASTPLGDEQYF.